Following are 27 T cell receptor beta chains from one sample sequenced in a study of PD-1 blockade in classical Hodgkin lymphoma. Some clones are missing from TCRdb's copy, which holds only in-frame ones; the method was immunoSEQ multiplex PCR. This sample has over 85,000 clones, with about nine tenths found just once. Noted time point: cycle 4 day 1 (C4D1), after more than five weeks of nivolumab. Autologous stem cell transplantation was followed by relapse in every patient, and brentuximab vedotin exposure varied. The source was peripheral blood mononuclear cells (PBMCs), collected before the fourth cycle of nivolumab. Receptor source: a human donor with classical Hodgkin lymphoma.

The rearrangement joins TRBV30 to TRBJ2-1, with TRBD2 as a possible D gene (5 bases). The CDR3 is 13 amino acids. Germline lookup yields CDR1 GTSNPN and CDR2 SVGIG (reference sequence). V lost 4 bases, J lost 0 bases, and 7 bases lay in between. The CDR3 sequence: CAWMGSSYNEQFF. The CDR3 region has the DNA TGTGCCTGGATGGGGAGCTCCTACAATGAGCAGTTCTTC.

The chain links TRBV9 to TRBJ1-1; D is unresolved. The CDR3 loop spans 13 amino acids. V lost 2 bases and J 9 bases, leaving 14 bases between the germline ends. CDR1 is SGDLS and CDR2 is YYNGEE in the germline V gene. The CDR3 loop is CASSVDPKGQAFF. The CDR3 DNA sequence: TGTGCCAGCAGCGTGGACCCCAAAGGACAAGCTTTCTTT. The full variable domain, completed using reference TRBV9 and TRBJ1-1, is DSGVTQTPKHLITATGQRVTLRCSPRSGDLSVYWYQQSLDQGLQFLIQYYNGEERAKGNILERFSAQQFPDLHSELNLSSLELGDSALYFCASSVDPKGQAFFGQGTRLTVV.

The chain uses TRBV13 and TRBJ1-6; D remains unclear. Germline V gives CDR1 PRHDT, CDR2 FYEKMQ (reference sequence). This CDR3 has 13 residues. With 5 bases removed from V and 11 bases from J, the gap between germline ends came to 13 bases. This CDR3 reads CASSHTEETPLHF. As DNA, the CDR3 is TGTGCCAGCAGCCACACTGAGGAAACACCCCTCCACTTT.

The CDR3 protein is CASSNPRGPSNQPQHF. As DNA, the CDR3 is TGTGCCAGTAGTAATCCCAGGGGACCTAGCAATCAGCCCCAGCATTTT. The rearrangement links TRBV19 to TRBJ1-5, with D possibly matching TRBD1 (6 bases). This CDR3 spans 16 amino acids. Germline V gene lookup returns CDR1 LNHDA and CDR2 SQIVND (reference sequence). Trimming shortened V by 4 bases and J by 0 bases, and 13 bases separated the two germline ends.

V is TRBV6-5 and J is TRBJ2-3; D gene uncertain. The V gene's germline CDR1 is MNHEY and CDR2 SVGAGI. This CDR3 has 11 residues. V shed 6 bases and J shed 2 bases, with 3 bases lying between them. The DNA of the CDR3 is TGTGCCAGCAGAACCACAGATACGCAGTATTTT. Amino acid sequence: CASRTTDTQYF.

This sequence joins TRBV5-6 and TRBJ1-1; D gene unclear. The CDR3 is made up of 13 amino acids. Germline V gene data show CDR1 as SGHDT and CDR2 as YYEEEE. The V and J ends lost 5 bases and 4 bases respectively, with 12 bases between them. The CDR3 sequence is CASSFFSSTEAFF. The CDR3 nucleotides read TGTGCCAGCAGTTTTTTTTCATCCACTGAAGCTTTCTTT. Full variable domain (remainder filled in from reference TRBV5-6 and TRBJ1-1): DAGVTQSPTHLIKTRGQQVTLRCSPKSGHDTVSWYQQALGQGPQFIFQYYEEEERQRGNFPDRFSGHQFPNYSSELNVNALLLGDSALYLCASSFFSSTEAFFGQGTRLTVV.

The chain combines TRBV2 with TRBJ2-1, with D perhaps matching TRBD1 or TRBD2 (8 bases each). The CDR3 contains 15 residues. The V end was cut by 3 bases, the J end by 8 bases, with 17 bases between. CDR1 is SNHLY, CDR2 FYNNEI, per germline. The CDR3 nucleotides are TGTGCCAGCAGTGAGCGGGGGGACAGGTCCGATGAGCAGTTCTTC. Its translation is CASSERGDRSDEQFF.

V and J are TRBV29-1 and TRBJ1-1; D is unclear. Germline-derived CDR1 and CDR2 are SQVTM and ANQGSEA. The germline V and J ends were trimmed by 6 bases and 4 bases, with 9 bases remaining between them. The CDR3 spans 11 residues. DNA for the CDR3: TGCAGCGTAGTCACCGGCACTGAAGCTTTCTTT. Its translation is CSVVTGTEAFF.

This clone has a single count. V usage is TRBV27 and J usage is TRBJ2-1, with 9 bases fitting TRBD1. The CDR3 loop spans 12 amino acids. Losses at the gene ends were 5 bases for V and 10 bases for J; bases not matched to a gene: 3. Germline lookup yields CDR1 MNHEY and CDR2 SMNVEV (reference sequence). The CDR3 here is CASSKTGGEQFF. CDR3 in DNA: TGTGCCAGCAGTAAAACAGGGGGCGAGCAGTTCTTC.

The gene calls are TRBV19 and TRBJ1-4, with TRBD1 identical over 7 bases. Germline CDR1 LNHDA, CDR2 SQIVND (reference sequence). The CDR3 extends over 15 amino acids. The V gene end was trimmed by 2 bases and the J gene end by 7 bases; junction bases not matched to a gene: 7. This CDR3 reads CASSITGQSREKLFF. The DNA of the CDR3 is TGTGCCAGTAGTATAACGGGACAGTCTCGTGAAAAACTGTTTTTT.

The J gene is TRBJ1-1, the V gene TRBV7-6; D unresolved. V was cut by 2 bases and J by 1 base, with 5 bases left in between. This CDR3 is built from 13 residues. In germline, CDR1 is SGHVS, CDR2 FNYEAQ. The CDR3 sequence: CASSLYKNTEAFF. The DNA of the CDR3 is TGTGCCAGCAGCTTATACAAGAACACTGAAGCTTTCTTT.

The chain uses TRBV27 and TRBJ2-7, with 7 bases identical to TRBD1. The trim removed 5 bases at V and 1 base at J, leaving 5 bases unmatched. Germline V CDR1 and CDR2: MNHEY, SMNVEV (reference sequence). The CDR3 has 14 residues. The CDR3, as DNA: TGTGCCAGCAGTGTCGACAGGGATTCCTACGAGCAGTACTTC. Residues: CASSVDRDSYEQYF.

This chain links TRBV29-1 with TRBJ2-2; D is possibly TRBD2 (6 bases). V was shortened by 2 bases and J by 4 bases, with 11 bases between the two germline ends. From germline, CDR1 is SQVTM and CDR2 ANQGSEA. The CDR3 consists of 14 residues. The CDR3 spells CSVETRGGTGELFF. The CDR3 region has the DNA TGCAGCGTTGAAACGCGGGGAGGCACCGGGGAGCTGTTTTTT.

The CDR3 here is CASSFHSRATVTDTQYF. The CDR3 DNA follows: TGTGCCAGCAGCTTCCATAGCAGGGCCACGGTCACAGATACGCAGTATTTT. The chain is built from TRBV11-2 and TRBJ2-3; TRBD1 is a possible D gene (5 bases). The CDR3 covers 17 residues. The V gene's germline CDR1 is SGHAT and CDR2 FQNNGV. V shed 3 bases and J shed 2 bases, with 18 bases lying between them.

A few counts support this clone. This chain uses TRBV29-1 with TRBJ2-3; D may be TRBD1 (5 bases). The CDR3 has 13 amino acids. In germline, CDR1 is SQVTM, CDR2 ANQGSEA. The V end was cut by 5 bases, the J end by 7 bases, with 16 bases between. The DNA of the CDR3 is TGCAGCGTTCTCCCCCTTCAGGGATATACGCAGTATTTT. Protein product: CSVLPLQGYTQYF.

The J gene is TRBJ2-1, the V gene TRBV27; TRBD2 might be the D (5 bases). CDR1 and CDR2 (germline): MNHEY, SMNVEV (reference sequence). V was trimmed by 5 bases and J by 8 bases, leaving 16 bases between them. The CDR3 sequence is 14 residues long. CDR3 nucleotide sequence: TGTGCCAGCAGTCCCGGACTCCTTAGGTATGAGCAGTTCTTC. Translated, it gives CASSPGLLRYEQFF.

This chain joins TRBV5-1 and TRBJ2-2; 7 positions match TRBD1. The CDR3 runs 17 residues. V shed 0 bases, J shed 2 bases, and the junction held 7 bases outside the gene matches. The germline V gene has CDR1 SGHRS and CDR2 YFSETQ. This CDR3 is CASSLEPTGSNTGELFF. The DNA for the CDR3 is TGCGCCAGCAGCTTGGAACCGACAGGGAGCAACACCGGGGAGCTGTTTTTT.

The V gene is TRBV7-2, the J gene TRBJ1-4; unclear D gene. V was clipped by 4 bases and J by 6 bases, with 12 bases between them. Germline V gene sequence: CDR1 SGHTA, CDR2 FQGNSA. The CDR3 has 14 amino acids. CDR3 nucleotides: TGTGCCAGCAGCTCACCGGCCGGGGATGAAAAACTGTTTTTT. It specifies CASSSPAGDEKLFF.

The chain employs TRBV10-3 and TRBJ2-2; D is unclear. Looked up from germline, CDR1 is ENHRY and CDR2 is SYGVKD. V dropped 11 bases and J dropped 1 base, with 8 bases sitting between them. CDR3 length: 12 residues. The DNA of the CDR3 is TGTGCCGTAGAGCGGAACACCGGGGAGCTGTTTTTT. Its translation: CAVERNTGELFF.

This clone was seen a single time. CDR3 loop: CASYLGGRSTGELFF. For the CDR3, the DNA is TGTGCCAGTTACCTAGGGGGGCGGAGCACCGGGGAGCTGTTTTTT. This sequence joins TRBV19 and TRBJ2-2; perhaps D is TRBD1 or TRBD2 (6 bases each). This CDR3 contains 15 residues. The germline gives CDR1 LNHDA, CDR2 SQIVND (reference sequence). V lost 8 bases and J lost 4, with 17 bases in between.

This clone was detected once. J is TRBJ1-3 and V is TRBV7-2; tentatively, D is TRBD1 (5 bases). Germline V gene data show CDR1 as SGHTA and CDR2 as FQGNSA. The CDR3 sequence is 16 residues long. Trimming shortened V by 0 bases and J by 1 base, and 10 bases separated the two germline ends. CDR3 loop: CASSLAIRGSGNTIYF. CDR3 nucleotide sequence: TGTGCCAGCAGCTTAGCGATTAGGGGATCTGGAAACACCATATATTTT.

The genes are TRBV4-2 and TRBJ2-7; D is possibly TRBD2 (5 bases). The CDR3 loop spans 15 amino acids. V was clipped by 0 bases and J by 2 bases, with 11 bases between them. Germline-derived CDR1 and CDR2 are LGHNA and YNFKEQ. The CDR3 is CASSQEAGYTYEQYF. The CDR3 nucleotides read TGTGCCAGCAGCCAAGAGGCGGGCTACACCTACGAGCAGTACTTC.

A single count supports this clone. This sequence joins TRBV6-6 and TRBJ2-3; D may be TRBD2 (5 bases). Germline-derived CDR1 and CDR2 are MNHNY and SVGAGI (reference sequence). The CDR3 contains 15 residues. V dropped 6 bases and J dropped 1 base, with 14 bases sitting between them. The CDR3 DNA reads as TGTGCCAGCAGGGACTCCCGTCGGGGCACAGATACGCAGTATTTT. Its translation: CASRDSRRGTDTQYF.

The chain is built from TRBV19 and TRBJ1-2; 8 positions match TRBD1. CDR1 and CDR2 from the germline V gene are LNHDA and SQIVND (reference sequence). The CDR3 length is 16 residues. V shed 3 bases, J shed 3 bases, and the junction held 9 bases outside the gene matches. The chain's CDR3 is CASSIQGQGLDYGYTF. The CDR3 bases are TGTGCCAGTAGTATCCAAGGACAGGGCCTCGACTATGGCTACACCTTC.

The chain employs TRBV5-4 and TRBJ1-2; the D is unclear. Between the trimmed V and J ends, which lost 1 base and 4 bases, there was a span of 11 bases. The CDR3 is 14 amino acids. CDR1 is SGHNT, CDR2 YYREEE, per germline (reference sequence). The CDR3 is CASSLRFSGYGYTF. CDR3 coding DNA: TGTGCCAGCAGCTTGAGGTTCTCGGGCTATGGCTACACCTTC.

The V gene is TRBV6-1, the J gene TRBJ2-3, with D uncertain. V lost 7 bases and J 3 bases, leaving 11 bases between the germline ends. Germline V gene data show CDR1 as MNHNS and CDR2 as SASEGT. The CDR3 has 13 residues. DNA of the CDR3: TGTGCCAGCACCCCAGCTGGTACAGATACGCAGTATTTT. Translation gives CASTPAGTDTQYF.

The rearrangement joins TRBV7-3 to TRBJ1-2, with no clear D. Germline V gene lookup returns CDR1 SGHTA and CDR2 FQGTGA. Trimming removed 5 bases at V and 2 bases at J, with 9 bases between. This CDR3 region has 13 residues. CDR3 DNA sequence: TGTGCCAGCAGCCAGGACCAGAACTATGGCTACACCTTC. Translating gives CASSQDQNYGYTF.